This entry lists 20 T cell receptor beta chains sequenced from one sample in a study of cytomegalovirus exposure and HLA in healthy donors. PCR employed 60 Vbeta and 13 Jbeta primers. Some clones are missing from TCRdb's copy, which holds only in-frame ones; the method was immunoSEQ multiplex PCR. Among approximately 150,000 clones listed, around 75% were seen once. Sequencing input: PBMCs. These receptors came from a male donor in good health and CMV-seronegative.

The chain uses TRBV11-2 and TRBJ2-3; TRBD1 agrees at 9 bases. V was pared by 1 base and J by 2 bases, with 10 bases of the junction left unmatched. The CDR3 runs 18 residues. From germline, CDR1 is SGHAT and CDR2 FQNNGV. The CDR3 region is CASSLGKGQGYDTDTQYF. The CDR3, as DNA: TGTGCCAGCAGCTTAGGAAAGGGACAGGGATATGACACAGATACGCAGTATTTT.

Written as DNA, the CDR3 is TGTGCCAGCAGCCTAGGACTAGCCGGGGAGCTGTTTTTT. Protein product: CASSLGLAGELFF. The chain couples TRBV7-6 to TRBJ2-2, with TRBD2 matching over 7 bases. J lost 6 bases, V lost 5 bases, and 3 bases had no gene match. The CDR3 is 13 residues long. Germline V gene sequence: CDR1 SGHVS, CDR2 FNYEAQ.

The chain couples TRBV2 to TRBJ1-1; the D is unclear. The CDR3 sequence is 12 residues long. In germline, CDR1 is SNHLY, CDR2 FYNNEI. Between the trimmed V and J ends, which lost 4 bases and 1 base, there was a span of 4 bases. In nucleotides, the CDR3 is TGTGCCAGCAGTGTCCGGAACACTGAAGCTTTCTTT. It encodes CASSVRNTEAFF.

The rearrangement joins TRBV4-2 to TRBJ1-2; no clear D gene. With 1 base removed from V and 2 bases from J, the gap between germline ends came to 11 bases. The length of the CDR3 is 15 residues. The germline V gene has CDR1 LGHNA and CDR2 YNFKEQ. The CDR3 loop reads CASSQGVTGNYGYTF. The CDR3 bases are TGTGCCAGCAGCCAAGGGGTGACGGGGAACTATGGCTACACCTTC.

The genes are TRBV5-6 and TRBJ1-4; a possible D gene is TRBD1 (5 bases). Germline V gives CDR1 SGHDT, CDR2 YYEEEE. There are 14 residues in the CDR3. Trimming removed 2 bases from V and 8 bases from J, with 13 bases in between. This CDR3 reads CASSFRQLGEKLFF. As DNA, the CDR3 is TGTGCCAGCAGCTTCCGACAGCTGGGCGAAAAACTGTTTTTT.

The chain uses TRBV13 and TRBJ2-1; TRBD2 agrees at 7 bases. Germline V gives CDR1 PRHDT, CDR2 FYEKMQ (reference sequence). The V and J ends lost 8 bases and 0 bases, in that order; junction bases with no gene match: 7. CDR3 length: 15 amino acids. In DNA form, the CDR3 reads TGTGCCAGCCTCCAGCGGGACCGCTCCTACAATGAGCAGTTCTTC. This encodes CASLQRDRSYNEQFF.

The DNA for the CDR3 is TGTGCCAGCAAAGGGGTCGGAAACATTCAGTACTTC. Translating gives CASKGVGNIQYF. The rearrangement joins TRBV11-3 to TRBJ2-4; tentatively, D is TRBD1 (5 bases). This CDR3 region has 12 residues. The V gene's germline CDR1 is SGHNT and CDR2 YENEEA. V dropped 7 bases and J dropped 6 bases, with 10 bases sitting between them.

V gene TRBV7-9 combines with J gene TRBJ1-5; perhaps TRBD1 as D (5 bases). This CDR3 is built from 14 residues. Germline CDR1 is SEHNR and CDR2 is FQNEAQ (reference sequence). The ends were cut back, 3 bases at V and 2 bases at J, with 8 bases in the middle. The CDR3 DNA reads TGTGCCAGCAGCTTGGGACTCGGCAATCAGCCCCAGCATTTT. Protein sequence: CASSLGLGNQPQHF.

The V call is TRBV12-5, the J call TRBJ2-7, with 7 bases matching TRBD1. V was pared by 5 bases and J by 6 bases, with 7 bases of the junction left unmatched. The CDR3 is 13 residues long. Germline V CDR1 and CDR2: LGHNT, FRNRAP. The DNA for the CDR3 is TGTGCTAGTGGTCTAGACAGGGCTGGCGAGCAGTACTTC. Its translation: CASGLDRAGEQYF.

This clone has more than one count but fewer than ten. The chain employs TRBV18 and TRBJ2-7, with 9 bases lining up with TRBD1. From germline, CDR1 is KGHSH and CDR2 LQKENI. The CDR3 consists of 15 residues. With 4 bases clipped from V and 0 bases from J, the junction kept 4 bases outside the gene matches. Here the CDR3 DNA reads TGTGCCAGCTCACTTACGGACAGGGGCTCCTACGAGCAGTACTTC. Translated: CASSLTDRGSYEQYF. The whole variable domain, filled in from reference TRBV18 and TRBJ2-7, reads NAGVMQNPRHLVRRRGQEARLRCSPMKGHSHVYWYRQLPEEGLKFMVYLQKENIIDESGMPKERFSAEFPKEGPSILRIQQVVRGDSAAYFCASSLTDRGSYEQYFGPGTRLTVT.

The chain carries TRBV30 and TRBJ2-1; 11 nucleotides line up with TRBD2. J gave up 6 bases and V 0 bases, and 7 bases lay outside the gene matches. Germline CDR1 GTSNPN, CDR2 SVGIG (reference sequence). CDR3 length equals 16 residues. The CDR3 sequence is CAWSVRGSGRANEQFF. In nucleotides, the CDR3 is TGTGCCTGGAGTGTACGGGGTAGCGGGAGGGCCAATGAGCAGTTCTTC.

This chain uses TRBV7-3 with TRBJ1-2, with unresolved D. CDR1 is SGHTA and CDR2 is FQGTGA in the germline V gene. The CDR3 runs 14 residues. Deletions cut 5 bases from V and 0 bases from J, with 10 bases between. CDR3 DNA: TGTGCCAGCAGCGTGGACGGGACTAACTATGGCTACACCTTC. Encoded protein: CASSVDGTNYGYTF.

This clone was recorded a few times. The V call is TRBV5-1, the J call TRBJ1-3; 8 bases align to TRBD1. The CDR3 has 14 residues. The V and J ends lost 7 bases and 7 bases, in that order; junction bases with no gene match: 10. Germline CDR1 SGHRS, CDR2 YFSETQ. CDR3 nucleotides: TGCGCCAGCGCCCCCGGGACAGGTGGTAACACCATATATTTT. Translated: CASAPGTGGNTIYF.

This chain uses TRBV10-3 with TRBJ1-1; weak D call: TRBD1 (5 bases). The V end was cut by 6 bases, the J end by 4 bases, with 18 bases between. Germline loops: CDR1 ENHRY, CDR2 SYGVKD. This CDR3 spans 15 amino acids. This CDR3 reads CAISAEWGRATEAFF. The CDR3 DNA follows: TGTGCCATCAGCGCCGAGTGGGGGAGGGCCACTGAAGCTTTCTTT.

This chain joins TRBV18 and TRBJ1-4; the match to TRBD1 covers 7 bases. After removal of 1 base from V and 6 bases from J, the junction contained 5 bases not matched to a gene. From germline, CDR1 is KGHSH and CDR2 LQKENI. This CDR3 comprises 15 residues. The CDR3 DNA is TGTGCCAGCTCACCACGGTCCAGGGGGGATGAAAAACTGTTTTTT. Translation: CASSPRSRGDEKLFF.

This clone has a handful of counts. V is TRBV5-1 and J is TRBJ2-6, with 7 bases fitting TRBD1. This CDR3 region has 17 residues. With V trimmed by 4 bases and J by 0 bases, 7 bases remained unmatched. Per the germline V gene, CDR1 is SGHRS and CDR2 is YFSETQ. The DNA of the CDR3 is TGCGCCAGCAGCCCGGGACAGCCCTACTCTGGGGCCAACGTCCTGACTTTC. This gives the protein CASSPGQPYSGANVLTF.

The chain carries TRBV6-1 and TRBJ1-6, with 10 bases aligning to TRBD1. Losses at the gene ends were 6 bases for V and 7 bases for J; bases not matched to a gene: 3. Germline CDR1 and CDR2: MNHNS and SASEGT. There are 14 residues in the CDR3. CDR3 sequence (DNA): TGTGCCAGCAGAACGGACAGGGGGAATTCACCCCTCCACTTT. Encoded protein: CASRTDRGNSPLHF.

J is TRBJ1-5 and V is TRBV5-4, with D possibly TRBD1 on 5 matching bases. The ends were cut back, 4 bases at V and 0 bases at J, with 11 bases in the middle. The V gene's germline CDR1 is SGHNT and CDR2 YYREEE (reference sequence). The CDR3 runs 15 residues. CDR3 nucleotide sequence: TGTGCCAGCAGCGCGGGACTGAATAGCAATCAGCCCCAGCATTTT. Its protein product is CASSAGLNSNQPQHF.

CDR3 in amino acids: CASSLQVSYEQYF. Here the CDR3 DNA reads TGTGCCAGCAGCTTACAGGTTTCCTACGAGCAGTACTTC. J is TRBJ2-7 and V is TRBV7-9; D is unresolved. CDR3 size: 13 residues. Germline lookup yields CDR1 SEHNR and CDR2 FQNEAQ (reference sequence). The V and J ends lost 2 bases and 1 base respectively, with 6 bases between them.

The chain couples TRBV28 to TRBJ2-1, with a possible D match to TRBD1 (6 bases). The CDR3 has 15 residues. Germline values: CDR1 MDHEN, CDR2 SYDVKM. Trimming cost V 5 bases and J 0 bases, with 11 bases left between them. The CDR3 sequence: CASSVQGSSYNEQFF. CDR3 DNA: TGTGCCAGCAGTGTACAGGGTAGCTCCTACAATGAGCAGTTCTTC.